One sample yielded the 20 T cell receptor beta chains listed below, sequenced in a study of CD8+ T cells in alopecia areata. TCR sequencing used cDNA made by reverse transcription of extracted RNA. Assay used: immunoSEQ multiplex PCR; TCRdb lists only in-frame clones, some missing. Of 200,000 to 250,000 clones listed, approximately 57% are singletons. Treatment denoted: oral pan-JAK inhibitor, 5-10 mg twice daily. This specimen was CD4+ T cells sorted from blood, taken at week 4, from a patient treated with tofacitinib. These receptors were taken from a human donor with alopecia areata.

The chain links TRBV25-1 to TRBJ1-6, with D tentatively TRBD1 (5 bases). Per germline, CDR1 MGHDK and CDR2 SYGVNS. The CDR3 loop spans 14 amino acids. V lost 6 bases, J lost 7 bases, and 13 bases lay in between. The CDR3 spells CASRDSTPNSPLHF. CDR3 coding DNA: TGTGCCAGCAGAGACAGTACTCCAAATTCACCCCTCCACTTT.

This clone was picked up one time. This chain connects TRBV30 to TRBJ1-2; 8 bases line up with TRBD1. The germline V gene has CDR1 GTSNPN and CDR2 SVGIG (reference sequence). The CDR3 contains 14 residues. J lost 4 bases, V lost 3 bases, and 7 bases had no gene match. The CDR3 DNA follows: TGTGCCTGGAGCCGCGACAGGGGCAGCTATGGCTACACCTTC. Amino acids: CAWSRDRGSYGYTF.

This chain uses TRBV25-1 with TRBJ1-5; TRBD1 matches at 8 bases. Germline CDR1 and CDR2: MGHDK and SYGVNS. Losses at the gene ends were 4 bases for V and 7 bases for J; bases not matched to a gene: 3. The CDR3 spans 13 residues. As DNA, the CDR3 is TGTGCCAGCAGTGGGACAGGGAGCCAGCCCCAGCATTTT. It specifies CASSGTGSQPQHF.

V gene TRBV25-1 combines with J gene TRBJ1-1; 7 bases are shared with TRBD1. The germline V gene has CDR1 MGHDK and CDR2 SYGVNS. Trimming cost V 6 bases and J 1 base; bases outside gene matches: 5. The CDR3 is 14 residues long. CDR3 region: CASRPGTANTEAFF. The CDR3 coding sequence is TGTGCCAGCAGACCCGGGACAGCGAACACTGAAGCTTTCTTT.

This clone was seen a few times. The chain combines TRBV4-3 with TRBJ2-2; 7 bases match TRBD1. Germline V gene lookup returns CDR1 LGHNA and CDR2 YSLEER. The trim removed 0 bases at V and 2 bases at J, leaving 9 bases unmatched. The CDR3 consists of 18 residues. The chain's CDR3 is CASSQDSPGTANTGELFF. CDR3 nucleotide sequence: TGCGCCAGCAGCCAAGATTCCCCCGGGACAGCTAACACCGGGGAGCTGTTTTTT.

The chain uses TRBV5-6 and TRBJ2-7; 7 bases match TRBD1. The CDR3 length is 16 residues. Germline V gene sequence: CDR1 SGHDT, CDR2 YYEEEE. V was clipped by 4 bases and J by 3 bases; unmatched bases: 13. DNA of the CDR3: TGTGCCAGCAGCGGGAGTGGGACAGAAAAAGTCTACGAGCAGTACTTC. This gives the protein CASSGSGTEKVYEQYF.

The chain employs TRBV7-2 and TRBJ2-3; D call uncertain. This CDR3 spans 16 amino acids. V lost 4 bases and J 4 bases, leaving 18 bases between the germline ends. Germline V gives CDR1 SGHTA, CDR2 FQGNSA. This CDR3 reads CASSSAGLLRSDTQYF. CDR3 sequence (DNA): TGTGCCAGCAGCTCCGCCGGGCTCTTAAGGTCAGATACGCAGTATTTT.

Of note for this clone: At one end the junction does not follow the germline gene, possibly because of a read error. This sequence joins TRBV15 and TRBJ2-5; 11 bases are a match to TRBD1. Germline CDR1 LNHNV, CDR2 YYDKDF (reference sequence). The CDR3 extends over 19 amino acids. In DNA form, the CDR3 reads TGTGCCACCAGCACAGTCCTCCGGGACAGGGGGAGTCCCCAACAGACCCAGTACTTC. Its protein product is CATSTVLRDRGSPQQTQYF.

This clone appeared a few times. This sequence joins TRBV14 and TRBJ2-1; D is possibly TRBD1 or TRBD2 (6 bases each). CDR1 and CDR2 from the germline V gene are SGHDN and FVKESK. Trimming cost V 1 base and J 10 bases, with 14 bases left between them. CDR3 length: 14 amino acids. CDR3 sequence: CASSQAGAPREQFF. For the CDR3, the DNA is TGTGCCAGCAGCCAAGCGGGGGCCCCCCGGGAGCAGTTCTTC.

Only a few counts were recorded for this clone. V is TRBV19 and J is TRBJ2-1, with D maybe TRBD1 (5 bases). The CDR3 has 13 amino acids. Germline CDR1 and CDR2: LNHDA and SQIVND (reference sequence). The V gene lost 2 bases and the J gene lost 8 bases, with 10 bases spanning the gap. CDR3 in DNA: TGTGCCAGTAGTATAAGGGGAAGGTATGAGCAGTTCTTC. Protein: CASSIRGRYEQFF. The whole variable domain, filled in from reference TRBV19 and TRBJ2-1, reads DGGITQSPKYLFRKEGQNVTLSCEQNLNHDAMYWYRQDPGQGLRLIYYSQIVNDFQKGDIAEGYSVSREKKESFPLTVTSAQKNPTAFYLCASSIRGRYEQFFGPGTRLTVL.

The chain has TRBV29-1 and TRBJ2-7; D ambiguous. CDR1 and CDR2 from the germline V gene are SQVTM and ANQGSEA. The V gene lost 4 bases and the J gene lost 5 bases, with 6 bases spanning the gap. The CDR3 contains 10 residues. CDR3 region: CSVGANEQYF. The CDR3 DNA sequence: TGCAGCGTTGGGGCCAACGAGCAGTACTTC.

The chain couples TRBV25-1 to TRBJ1-2; 7 bases match TRBD1. Trimming removed 2 bases from V and 4 bases from J; junction bases left unmatched: 7. Germline CDR1 MGHDK, CDR2 SYGVNS. The CDR3 is 15 amino acids. The CDR3 loop is CASSENGGQFYGYTF. CDR3 nucleotide sequence: TGTGCCAGCAGTGAAAATGGGGGACAGTTCTATGGCTACACCTTC.

A few counts support this clone. The genes are TRBV7-9 and TRBJ2-7; 7 nucleotides line up with TRBD2. Germline V CDR1 and CDR2: SEHNR, FQNEAQ (reference sequence). The CDR3 is 17 amino acids. Unmatched junction bases numbered 16, after V lost 4 bases and J lost 4 bases. CDR3 in amino acids: CASSSGGASGGLYEQYF. In nucleotides, the CDR3 is TGTGCCAGCAGCTCCGGCGGGGCTAGCGGAGGTTTGTACGAGCAGTACTTC.

The rearrangement links TRBV25-1 to TRBJ2-5, with D maybe TRBD1 (6 bases). Trimming removed 3 bases at V and 4 bases at J, with 15 bases between. The CDR3 is 15 amino acids. Germline loops: CDR1 MGHDK, CDR2 SYGVNS. The CDR3 loop is CASSDKDRMGETQYF. The CDR3 DNA reads as TGTGCCAGCAGTGATAAAGACAGGATGGGAGAGACCCAGTACTTC. Full variable domain (remainder filled in from reference TRBV25-1 and TRBJ2-5): EADIYQTPRYLVIGTGKKITLECSQTMGHDKMYWYQQDPGMELHLIHYSYGVNSTEKGDLSSESTVSRIRTEHFPLTLESARPSHTSQYLCASSDKDRMGETQYFGPGTRLLVL.

The count of this clone is one. The chain is built from TRBV5-1 and TRBJ2-7; the D is unclear. Germline V gene data show CDR1 as SGHRS and CDR2 as YFSETQ. The CDR3 covers 15 residues. V was cut by 3 bases and J by 1 base, with 14 bases left in between. Written as DNA, the CDR3 is TGCGCCAGCAGCTCAAATCTACGTGGATCCTACGAGCAGTACTTC. Its translation is CASSSNLRGSYEQYF.

This chain connects TRBV7-8 to TRBJ1-1; D not certain. V was pared by 5 bases and J by 3 bases, with 13 bases between. Germline values: CDR1 SGHVS, CDR2 FQNEAQ. This CDR3 is built from 14 residues. The CDR3, as DNA: TGTGCCAGCAGCCCACCAAAAAGGGACACTGAAGCTTTCTTT. Protein: CASSPPKRDTEAFF.

This clone has just a few counts. The V and J genes are TRBV4-3 and TRBJ1-6; 9 bases are a match to TRBD1. The CDR3 is 15 amino acids. Germline values: CDR1 LGHNA, CDR2 YSLEER. V dropped 0 bases and J dropped 8; count of bases not matched to a gene: 2. In DNA form, the CDR3 reads TGCGCCAGCAGCCAAGAAGGACAGGGGCATTCACCCCTCCACTTT. It yields the protein CASSQEGQGHSPLHF.

This clone was recorded only once. At the DNA level, this CDR3 is encoded by other sequences in the same sample as well. V gene TRBV29-1 combines with J gene TRBJ1-5; D uncertain. V shed 6 bases and J shed 2 bases, with 8 bases lying between them. Per the germline V gene, CDR1 is SQVTM and CDR2 is ANQGSEA. CDR3 size: 12 residues. Here the CDR3 reads CSVADGNQPQHF. CDR3 bases: TGCAGCGTCGCAGACGGCAATCAGCCCCAGCATTTT.

CDR3: CASSISLQETQYF. CDR3 in DNA: TGTGCCAGTAGTATTTCCCTGCAAGAGACCCAGTACTTC. The chain couples TRBV19 to TRBJ2-5, with D hard to call. The CDR3 is 13 residues long. Germline V gene lookup returns CDR1 LNHDA and CDR2 SQIVND (reference sequence). V dropped 3 bases and J dropped 2 bases, with 7 bases sitting between them.

The gene calls are TRBV6-6 and TRBJ2-3, with 7 bases matching TRBD2. J lost 2 bases, V lost 4 bases, and 3 bases had no gene match. The germline CDR1 and CDR2 sequences are MNHNY and SVGAGI (reference sequence). This CDR3 has 14 residues. The CDR3 sequence is CASSSTSNTDTQYF. CDR3 DNA sequence: TGTGCCAGCAGTTCGACTAGCAACACAGATACGCAGTATTTT.